The present entry profiles one T cell receptor (beta chain) with its context. What it binds is unknown. A much larger clone sits a single nucleotide away, making a read error possible. The CDR3 consists of 16 residues. CDR1 is SGHDT, CDR2 YYEEEE, per germline. The data derive from a study of blood T cells in healthy people across ages. Study-level points and caveats: Higher diversity, along with more naive CD4+ cells, distinguished long-lived donors from aged donors.

For the second PCR, which ran for about 7 to 11 cycles, a sample-barcoded 5' primer and a J-beta primer mix were used. A tag from a template-switch adaptor with 12 random nucleotides marked each cDNA molecule. MiXCR was run by TCRdb on the 5' RACE reads, yielding one entry per CDR3 protein. The data show over 550,000 distinct CDR3 sequences, with about 28% seen just once and more than 15% held by the top ten. The sequencing sample was made of blood. The V and J genes are TRBV5-6 and TRBJ2-1; D not resolved. The closer fit of TRBJ2-7 to the DNA end suggests the J call may be wrong. The receptor's source is an elderly woman in good health. DNA of the CDR3: TGTGCCAGCACCGGACGGCAGAAGCGCTCCTACAATGAGCAGTACTTC. It yields the protein CASTGRQKRSYNEQYF.